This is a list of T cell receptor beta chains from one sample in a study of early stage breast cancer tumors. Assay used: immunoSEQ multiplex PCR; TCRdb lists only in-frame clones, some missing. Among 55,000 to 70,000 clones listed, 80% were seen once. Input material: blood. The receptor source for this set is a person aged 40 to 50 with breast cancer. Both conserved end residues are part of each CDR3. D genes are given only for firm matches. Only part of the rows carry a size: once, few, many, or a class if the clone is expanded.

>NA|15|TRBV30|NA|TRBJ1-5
CAWSVKGGGNQPQHF
TGTGCCTGGAGTGTAAAGGGCGGGGGCAATCAGCCCCAGCATTTT
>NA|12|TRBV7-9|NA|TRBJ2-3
CASSPNVDTQYF
TGTGCCAGCAGCCCCAACGTAGATACGCAGTATTTT
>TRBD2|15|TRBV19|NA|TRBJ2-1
CASSSGTSVDNEQFF
TGTGCCAGTAGTTCGGGGACTAGCGTTGACAATGAGCAGTTCTTC
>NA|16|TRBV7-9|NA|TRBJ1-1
CASSLGHAVVNTEAFF
TGTGCCAGCAGCTTAGGACACGCGGTTGTGAACACTGAAGCTTTCTTT
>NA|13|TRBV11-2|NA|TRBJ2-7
CASSSLLGYEQYF
TGTGCCAGCAGCTCACTACTAGGTTACGAGCAGTACTTC
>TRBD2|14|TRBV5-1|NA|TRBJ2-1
CASSFRDYYNEQFF
TGCGCCAGCAGCTTTAGGGACTACTACAATGAGCAGTTCTTC
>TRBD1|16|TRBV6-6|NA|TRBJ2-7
CASTKTPGTGENEQYF
TGTGCCAGCACCAAAACTCCCGGGACAGGGGAAAACGAGCAGTACTTC
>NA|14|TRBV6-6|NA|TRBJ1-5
CASSSSGGNQPQHF
TGTGCCAGCAGTTCTTCAGGGGGCAATCAGCCCCAGCATTTT
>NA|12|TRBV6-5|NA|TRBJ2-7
CASSTYSYEQYF
TGTGCCAGCAGCACTTACTCCTACGAGCAGTACTTC
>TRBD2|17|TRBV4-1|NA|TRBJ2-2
CASSQDVFGREGGELFF
TGCGCCAGCAGCCAAGATGTGTTCGGGAGGGAGGGCGGGGAGCTGTTTTTT
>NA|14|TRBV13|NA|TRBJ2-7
CASSPGYATYEQYF
TGTGCCAGCAGTCCGGGTTACGCGACCTACGAGCAGTACTTC
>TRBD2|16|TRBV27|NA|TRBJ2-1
CASSFLGLAGGREQFF
TGTGCCAGCAGTTTTTTGGGACTAGCGGGAGGGAGGGAGCAGTTCTTC
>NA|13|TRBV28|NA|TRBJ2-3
CASTSPSTDTQYF
TGTGCCAGCACTAGTCCCAGCACAGATACGCAGTATTTT
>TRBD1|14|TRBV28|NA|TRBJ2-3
CASSLGTGADTQYF
TGTGCCAGCAGTTTAGGGACAGGCGCAGATACGCAGTATTTT
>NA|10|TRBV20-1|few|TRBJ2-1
CSASDSQQFF
TGCAGTGCTTCAGACTCTCAGCAGTTCTTC
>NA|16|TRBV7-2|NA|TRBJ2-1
CASSPRTGSSYNEQFF
TGTGCCAGCAGCCCCCGGACTGGGAGCTCCTACAATGAGCAGTTCTTC
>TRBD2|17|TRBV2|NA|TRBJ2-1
CASSQLRTSGKYNEQFF
TGTGCCAGCAGTCAGCTCCGGACTAGCGGGAAATACAATGAGCAGTTCTTC
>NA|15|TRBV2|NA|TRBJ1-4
CASSQGGHRDEKLFF
TGTGCCAGCAGTCAAGGTGGACATAGGGATGAAAAACTGTTTTTT
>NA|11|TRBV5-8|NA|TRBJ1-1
CASSYPLPAFF
TGTGCCAGCAGCTATCCATTGCCCGCTTTCTTT
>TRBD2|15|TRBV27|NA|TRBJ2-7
CASSLSGGPSYEQYF
TGTGCCAGCAGTTTGTCGGGAGGGCCTTCCTACGAGCAGTACTTC
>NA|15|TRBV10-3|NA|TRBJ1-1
CAISDSLGVNTEAFF
TGTGCCATCAGTGACTCTCTAGGGGTGAACACTGAAGCTTTCTTT
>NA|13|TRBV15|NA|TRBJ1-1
CATSETVGTEAFF
TGTGCCACCAGCGAAACAGTGGGCACTGAAGCTTTCTTT
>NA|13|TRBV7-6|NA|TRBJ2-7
CASSSSGDYEQYF
TGTGCCAGCAGCTCCTCAGGGGACTACGAGCAGTACTTC
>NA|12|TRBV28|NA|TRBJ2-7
CASSLPLYEQYF
TGTGCCAGCAGTTTGCCCCTCTACGAGCAGTACTTC
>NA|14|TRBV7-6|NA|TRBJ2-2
CASSLSHSTGELFF
TGTGCCAGCAGCTTATCCCATTCTACCGGGGAGCTGTTTTTT
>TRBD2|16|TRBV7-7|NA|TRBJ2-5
CASSLAGTSGQETQYF
TGTGCTAGCAGCTTAGCGGGGACTAGCGGACAAGAGACCCAGTACTTC